Here is one T cell receptor (beta chain) with its context. Its antigen is not identified. After 5'RACE with constant-segment primers, TCR alpha and TCR beta cDNA libraries carrying sample barcodes and UMIs were obtained. MiXCR, applied by TCRdb to the 5' RACE reads, yields one record per CDR3 protein. This table has 210,000 or so distinct CDR3 sequences, around 20% appearing once. Germline CDR1 reads SGHAT; CDR2 reads FQNNGV. With 1 base removed from V and 3 bases from J, the gap between germline ends came to 13 bases. This CDR3 is built from 16 residues. This sample is part of a study of T-cell memory formation after mild COVID-19. Points from the study as a whole: Mostly located in CM and EM were contracting CD4+ clones, with contracting CD8+ clones located in EMRA. Clones that contracted from day 15 to 85 had balanced CD4/CD8; later expanders were CD4+ biased.

This receptor was identified in an adult woman who had mild COVID-19 (a few samples of this study predate the infection). Cell type and time point are not known. Sequencing was carried out using PBMCs or a T cell subset sorted from them (not recorded which). The rearrangement joins TRBV11-2 to TRBJ2-1; possible D gene TRBD1, 5 bases. CDR3 sequence: CASSLARRVYYNEQFF. CDR3 in DNA: TGTGCCAGCAGCTTAGCCCGCAGGGTCTACTACAATGAGCAGTTCTTC.